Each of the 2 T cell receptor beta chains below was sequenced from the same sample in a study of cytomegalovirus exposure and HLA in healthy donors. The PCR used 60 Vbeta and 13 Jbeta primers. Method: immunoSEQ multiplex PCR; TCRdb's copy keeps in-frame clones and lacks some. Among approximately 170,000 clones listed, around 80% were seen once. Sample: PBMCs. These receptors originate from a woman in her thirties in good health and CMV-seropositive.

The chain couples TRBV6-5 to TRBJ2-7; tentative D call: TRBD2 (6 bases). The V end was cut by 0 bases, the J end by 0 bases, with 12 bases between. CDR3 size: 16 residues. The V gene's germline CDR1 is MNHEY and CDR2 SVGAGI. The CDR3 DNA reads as TGTGCCAGCAGTTACTCGTCCGGGAGTAACTCCTACGAGCAGTACTTC. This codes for CASSYSSGSNSYEQYF.

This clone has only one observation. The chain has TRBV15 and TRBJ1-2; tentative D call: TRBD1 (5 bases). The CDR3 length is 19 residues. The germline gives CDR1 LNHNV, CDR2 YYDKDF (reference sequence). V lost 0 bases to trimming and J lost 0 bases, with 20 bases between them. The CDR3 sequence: CATSRDVGTGVLSNYGYTF. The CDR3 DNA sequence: TGTGCCACCAGCAGAGATGTTGGGACGGGGGTACTATCTAACTATGGCTACACCTTC.